This record covers a single T cell receptor beta chain. This specimen belongs to a study of T cell changes during pregnancy in multiple sclerosis. Sequencing was performed with immunoSEQ multiplex PCR; in TCRdb, only in-frame clones are kept and a portion is missing. This sample has tens of thousands of clones, with 85% to 95% found just once. V was clipped by 4 bases and J by 0 bases, with 10 bases between them. Germline V gene data show CDR1 as SGDLS and CDR2 as YYNGEE. The CDR3 is 14 amino acids. This chain uses TRBV9 with TRBJ1-1; D is unclear. The receptor was isolated from a female donor with multiple sclerosis, enrolled in a pregnancy study. The source was peripheral blood, collected in the second trimester of pregnancy. In nucleotides, the CDR3 is TGTGCCAGCAGCTCTAGTCTTATGAACACTGAAGCTTTCTTT. It is translated as CASSSSLMNTEAFF.